This T cell receptor beta chain was sequenced during a study of STAT5B mutations in CD4+ large granular lymphocyte leukemia. In the study overall: Healthy donors showed HLA-associated enrichment of the CDR3 'QG' motif.

The CDR3 is made up of 18 amino acids. Looked up from germline, CDR1 is SGHVS and CDR2 is FQNEAQ. V shed 5 bases, J shed 4 bases, and the junction held 17 bases outside the gene matches. The study, taken as a whole, reports: Top patient clones used TRBV06 genes more often: 8/27 versus 2/35 in controls. Without putative leukemic clones, patient CD4-sorted repertoires remained more clonal than healthy CD4+ repertoires. Without HLA matching, higher CD4+ than CD8+ T-LGLL clonality could reflect small sample size.

Comments on this clone: Its antigen is not known.

Clones were sequenced by immunoSEQ multiplex PCR, and TCRdb holds only the in-frame ones, with some missing. The sample lists 30,000 to 40,000 clones; 70% to 90% were seen once. The sample consisted of CD4+ T cells from blood buffy coats. The chain employs TRBV7-8 and TRBJ1-5; 7 nucleotides line up with TRBD1. This TCR came from a human donor in good health. For the CDR3, the DNA is TGTGCCAGCAGCACGCGACAGGGTCGATGGGATCCTAATCAGCCCCAGCATTTT. Amino acids: CASSTRQGRWDPNQPQHF.